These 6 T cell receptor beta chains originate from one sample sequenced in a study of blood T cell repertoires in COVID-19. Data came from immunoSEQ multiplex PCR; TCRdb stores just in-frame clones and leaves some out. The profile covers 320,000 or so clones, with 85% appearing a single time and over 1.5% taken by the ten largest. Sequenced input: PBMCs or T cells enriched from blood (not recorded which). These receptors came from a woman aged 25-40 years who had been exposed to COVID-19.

The CDR3 sequence is CASSESGRYNEQFF. For the CDR3, the DNA is TGCGCCAGCAGTGAGTCGGGGCGATACAATGAGCAGTTCTTC. The chain uses TRBV10-1 and TRBJ2-1; possibly TRBD1 for D (5 bases). Trimming stripped 0 bases from V and 4 bases from J, with 7 bases between. Germline-derived CDR1 and CDR2 are WNHNN and SYGVQD (reference sequence). This CDR3 contains 14 residues.

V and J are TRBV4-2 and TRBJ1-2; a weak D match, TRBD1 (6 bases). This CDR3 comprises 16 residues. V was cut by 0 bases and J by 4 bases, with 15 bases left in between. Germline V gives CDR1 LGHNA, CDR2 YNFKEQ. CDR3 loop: CASSQDWGGQAYGYTF. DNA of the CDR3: TGTGCCAGCAGCCAAGATTGGGGGGGGCAGGCCTATGGCTACACCTTC.

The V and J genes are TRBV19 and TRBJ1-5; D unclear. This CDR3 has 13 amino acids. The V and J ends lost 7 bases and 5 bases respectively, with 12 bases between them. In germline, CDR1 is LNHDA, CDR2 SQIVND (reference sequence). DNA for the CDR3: TGTGCCAGTAACCTTGACAAGCATCAGCCCCAGCATTTT. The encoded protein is CASNLDKHQPQHF.

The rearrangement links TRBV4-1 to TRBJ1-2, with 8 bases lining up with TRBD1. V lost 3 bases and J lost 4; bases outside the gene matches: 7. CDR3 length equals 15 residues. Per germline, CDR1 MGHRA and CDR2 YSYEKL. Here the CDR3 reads CASSQFTGGAYGYTF. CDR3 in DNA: TGCGCCAGCAGCCAGTTTACAGGGGGGGCCTATGGCTACACCTTC.

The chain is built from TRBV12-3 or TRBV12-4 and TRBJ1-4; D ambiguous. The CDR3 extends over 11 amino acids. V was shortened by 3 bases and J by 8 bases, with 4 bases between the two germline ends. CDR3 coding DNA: TGTGCCAGCAGTTTGAGGGAAAAACTGTTTTTT. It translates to CASSLREKLFF.

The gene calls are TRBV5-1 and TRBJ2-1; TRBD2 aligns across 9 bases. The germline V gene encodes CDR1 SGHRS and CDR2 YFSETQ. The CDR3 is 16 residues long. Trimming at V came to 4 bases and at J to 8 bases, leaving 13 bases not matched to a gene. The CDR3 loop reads CASSPQVSGGSYEQFF. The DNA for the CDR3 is TGCGCCAGCAGCCCCCAAGTTAGCGGGGGTAGTTATGAGCAGTTCTTC. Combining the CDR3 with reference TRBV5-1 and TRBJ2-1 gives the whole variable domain KAGVTQTPRYLIKTRGQQVTLSCSPISGHRSVSWYQQTPGQGLQFLFEYFSETQRNKGNFPGRFSGRQFSNSRSEMNVSTLELGDSALYLCASSPQVSGGSYEQFFGPGTRLTVL.